Listed below are T cell receptor beta chains from one sample, sequenced in a study of cytomegalovirus exposure and HLA in healthy donors. Repertoires were generated with immunoSEQ multiplex PCR, while TCRdb's copy carries only in-frame clones and drops some. In the table there are about 240,000 clones, approximately 84% of which are singletons. Sequencing was performed on PBMCs. Receptors were obtained from a woman aged 25 to 45 in good health and CMV-seropositive. The CDR3 runs from the conserved cysteine through the conserved F or W. A D gene is named only where the DNA matches it firmly. A row's size may be missing; if present it is once, few, many or a size class.

v_call,j_call,d_call,clone_size,cdr3_nt,cdr3_aa
TRBV27,TRBJ2-7,TRBD1,few,TGTGCCAGCAGTCCGAATAGGGACAGCATTCCCTACGAGCAGTACTTC,CASSPNRDSIPYEQYF
TRBV11-2,TRBJ2-2,TRBD1,few,TGTGCCAGCAGGAAGGGACAGATCACCGGGGAGCTGTTTTTT,CASRKGQITGELFF
TRBV25-1,TRBJ1-2,NA,NA,TGTGCCAGCAGTGAAGGAGGGCAATATGGCTACACCTTC,CASSEGGQYGYTF
TRBV18,TRBJ1-1,NA,few,TGTGCCAGCTCACAGCCGACCAGGGGTAACACTGAAGCTTTCTTT,CASSQPTRGNTEAFF
TRBV14,TRBJ2-5,TRBD2,NA,TGTGCCAGCAGCCAAAGGTTGACTAGCGGGAGTCAAGAGACCCAGTACTTC,CASSQRLTSGSQETQYF
TRBV11-2,TRBJ1-4,TRBD1,NA,TGTGCCAGCAGCTTAGAAGGGGCAGGGGGTGATGAAAAACTGTTTTTT,CASSLEGAGGDEKLFF
TRBV28,TRBJ1-5,TRBD1,NA,TGTGCCAGCAGTTTCCAAGGGCAGGGGGCCCATCAGCCCCAGCATTTT,CASSFQGQGAHQPQHF
TRBV11-3,TRBJ2-7,TRBD2,NA,TGTGCCAGCAGCCTAAGCGGGGTTTACGAGCAGTACTTC,CASSLSGVYEQYF
TRBV6-6,TRBJ1-5,NA,NA,TGTGCCAGCAGCTCCCACGCCGGAGGAAGTCAGCCCCAGCATTTT,CASSSHAGGSQPQHF
TRBV14,TRBJ2-7,NA,NA,TGTGCCAGCAGCCAAGAGTCCCGGGGGTCGGGAGAGCAGTACTTC,CASSQESRGSGEQYF
TRBV21-1,TRBJ2-7,NA,NA,TGTGCCAGCCCCGTTCTCCGTTACGAGCAGTACTTC,CASPVLRYEQYF
TRBV27,TRBJ1-1,TRBD1,many,TGTGCCAGCAGCGACAGGGGGCCAACTGAAGCTTTCTTT,CASSDRGPTEAFF
TRBV6-6,TRBJ2-1,TRBD1,NA,TGTGCCAGCAGTTCCCCGGACAGGGTTTATCACAATGAGCAGTTCTTC,CASSSPDRVYHNEQFF
TRBV5-1,TRBJ2-1,TRBD2,NA,TGCGCCAGCAGCTTGGTACTAGCGGGAAATGAGCAGTTCTTC,CASSLVLAGNEQFF
TRBV27,TRBJ1-1,NA,NA,TGTGCCAGCAGTTCGCAGGGTTGGACTGAAGCTTTCTTT,CASSSQGWTEAFF
TRBV6-1,TRBJ2-1,NA,NA,TGTGCCAGCAGTGAAGTAACAATAAGAATCGCCCAAACCTCCTACAATGAGCAGTTCTTC,CASSEVTIRIAQTSYNEQFF
TRBV15,TRBJ2-1,TRBD1,few,TGTGCCACCAGCTACCACAGGGGCCATGAGCAGTTCTTC,CATSYHRGHEQFF
TRBV25-1,TRBJ1-5,TRBD1,NA,TGTGCCAGCAGTGAACCAGGGGGGCAGCCCCAGCATTTT,CASSEPGGQPQHF
TRBV18,TRBJ1-1,NA,NA,TGTGCCAGCTCACTAACACAGGGTTCCACTGAAGCTTTCTTT,CASSLTQGSTEAFF
TRBV5-6,TRBJ2-4,NA,NA,TGTGCCAGCAGCCTGACAGGCGCCGTTGCCAAAAACATTCAGTACTTC,CASSLTGAVAKNIQYF
TRBV9,TRBJ2-3,NA,NA,TGTGCCAGCAGCGTACCCATCGAGGGAACCTCCACAGATACGCAGTATTTT,CASSVPIEGTSTDTQYF
TRBV28,TRBJ2-7,TRBD2,NA,TGTGCCAGCAGTCCCAGACTAGCGGGACCCTACGAGCAGTACTTC,CASSPRLAGPYEQYF
TRBV11-2,TRBJ1-5,NA,NA,TGTGCCAGCAGCTTAGAAGGCGGACAGCCCCAGCATTTT,CASSLEGGQPQHF
TRBV4-1,TRBJ2-7,TRBD1,NA,TGCGCCAGCAGTTTCACAGGGGGCTCGAGGTCCGAGCAGTACTTC,CASSFTGGSRSEQYF
TRBV18,TRBJ2-7,TRBD1,NA,TGTGCCAGCTCACCAGGGACAGGGGACGGGCTCTACGAGCAGTACTTC,CASSPGTGDGLYEQYF
TRBV5-1,TRBJ2-1,NA,once,TGCGCCAGCAGCTTGGAAGGGGTCTACAATGAGCAGTTCTTC,CASSLEGVYNEQFF
TRBV27,TRBJ2-1,NA,NA,TGTGCCAGCAGTCCGGTTAGATGGAATGAGCAGTTCTTC,CASSPVRWNEQFF
TRBV9,TRBJ2-5,NA,NA,TGTGCCAGCAGCGTAGAGTCAGGAGGGGGCGAATCAAAGACCCAGTACTTC,CASSVESGGGESKTQYF
TRBV5-4,TRBJ2-7,TRBD2,NA,TGTGCCAGCAGCCTCCCGACTAGCGGAGCCTACGAGCAGTACTTC,CASSLPTSGAYEQYF
TRBV5-1,TRBJ2-7,NA,NA,TGCGCCAGCAGCTTGGGCGGCCCCTACGAGCAGTACTTC,CASSLGGPYEQYF
TRBV27,TRBJ2-1,NA,NA,TGTGCCAGCAGTGCCGGAGGATTTGTGCAGTTCTTC,CASSAGGFVQFF
TRBV5-8,TRBJ2-3,NA,NA,TGTGCCAGCAGCTTGGTCTCTGATACGCAGTATTTT,CASSLVSDTQYF
TRBV10-2,TRBJ2-2,NA,NA,TGCGCCAGTAGACTTTCGGCCGGGGAGCTGTTTTTT,CASRLSAGELFF
TRBV19,TRBJ1-4,NA,NA,TGTGCCACCAAGAGGGGGACTAATGAAAAACTGTTTTTT,CATKRGTNEKLFF
TRBV18,TRBJ1-2,NA,NA,TGTGCCAGCTCACCAATCAGGGGAACTAGTGGCTACACCTTC,CASSPIRGTSGYTF
TRBV6-4,TRBJ2-5,NA,NA,TGTGCCAGCAGTGACTCCCTAGGAGAGACCCAGTACTTC,CASSDSLGETQYF
TRBV27,TRBJ2-7,NA,NA,TGTGCCAGCAGTTTGGGACTCCATCCCTCCTACGAGCAGTACTTC,CASSLGLHPSYEQYF
TRBV28,TRBJ2-3,NA,NA,TGTGCCAGCAGTTTATGGCAGGGCGGCACAGATACGCAGTATTTT,CASSLWQGGTDTQYF
TRBV5-4,TRBJ2-5,NA,NA,TGTGCCAGCAGCCTTAGTGCTGAGACCCAGTACTTC,CASSLSAETQYF
TRBV20-1,TRBJ2-5,NA,NA,TGCAGTGCAAGCCCGGGTCACCACTTC,CSASPGHHF
TRBV2,TRBJ1-5,TRBD1,NA,TGTGCCAGCAAGGCAGGGGGCCAGCCCCAGCATTTT,CASKAGGQPQHF
TRBV2,TRBJ2-7,TRBD2,NA,TGTGCCAGCAGGCGGGCGGGAGGGCCTAACGAGCAGTACTTC,CASRRAGGPNEQYF
TRBV6-5,TRBJ1-1,TRBD1,NA,TGTGCCAGCGGGGTCGCCAGGGGGCAAGCTTTCTTT,CASGVARGQAFF
TRBV9,TRBJ1-2,NA,NA,TGTGCCAGCAGCGTTCGGGGGACCTCCTATGGCTACACCTTC,CASSVRGTSYGYTF
TRBV18,TRBJ1-1,TRBD1,NA,TGTGCCAGCTCACGGGGACAGGGCACGAACACTGAAGCTTTCTTT,CASSRGQGTNTEAFF
TRBV7-8,TRBJ1-1,NA,NA,TGTGCCAGCAGCTTAGGGGGACAAGGCTACACTGAAGCTTTCTTT,CASSLGGQGYTEAFF
TRBV11-3,TRBJ1-2,TRBD1,NA,TGTGCCAGCAGCTTAGACCCGTCGGACAGGTCGAAAGGCTACACCTTC,CASSLDPSDRSKGYTF
TRBV11-2,TRBJ2-7,TRBD1,NA,TGTGCCAGCAGCTTAGCCAGGGGGACAGGCGACACCTACGAGCAGTACTTC,CASSLARGTGDTYEQYF
TRBV4-1,TRBJ2-1,TRBD2,NA,TGCGCCAGCAGCCACCCGACTAGCGGGATATACAATGAGCAGTTCTTC,CASSHPTSGIYNEQFF
TRBV5-1,TRBJ1-1,NA,NA,TGCGCCAGCAGCCAGGGCGAGAACACTGAAGCTTTCTTT,CASSQGENTEAFF
TRBV6-1,TRBJ2-7,NA,NA,TGTGCCAGCACTCCAGCCTACGAGCAGTACTTC,CASTPAYEQYF
TRBV27,TRBJ1-1,NA,NA,TGTGCCAGCAGTCCACTCAGACAGCCGATGAACACTGAAGCTTTCTTT,CASSPLRQPMNTEAFF